A single sample is the source of the 14 T cell receptor beta chains below, sequenced in a study of T cell responses to AZD1222 COVID-19 vaccine (dated by TCRdb to about 2021). This specimen's time point label, per the study, means: baseline before first vaccination. The method was the immunoSEQ multiplex PCR assay. Sourced from immuneACCESS, this table was stored by TCRdb with only in-frame sequences that have V and J called. A share of the clones is absent; for the studies checked, an unresolved V gene accounts for under half, and the remainder has no known explanation. The sample includes 100,000 to 150,000 clones, with over 75% observed a single time. Under 7% of the sample rests with the top ten. The source was peripheral blood, collected on day 0 of AZD1222 vaccination. The source is an adult in good health.

As concerns this clone: The DNA is omitted, as the CDR3 cannot be located on it reliably, and the CDR3 follows TCRdb's listing. The chain is built from TRBV6-2 or TRBV6-3 and TRBJ2-2; the table assigns TRBD2, which was not confirmed against the DNA. The CDR3 has 13 amino acids, counting both end residues. Germline values: CDR1 MNHEY, CDR2 SVGEGT. CDR3 protein: CASSSSNTGELFF.

This chain links TRBV25-1 with TRBJ1-5; TRBD1 is a possible D gene (5 bases). This CDR3 is 14 amino acids long. CDR1 MGHDK and CDR2 SYGVNS come from the germline V gene. Deletions cut 4 bases from V and 5 bases from J, with 12 bases between. The CDR3 region has the DNA TGTGCCAGCAGTGTTGGGACGGTGGATCAGCCCCAGCATTTT. This translates into CASSVGTVDQPQHF.

The rearrangement joins TRBV9 to TRBJ1-1; TRBD1 might be the D (6 bases). There are 15 residues in the CDR3. V lost 4 bases and J 0 bases, leaving 13 bases between the germline ends. The germline V gene has CDR1 SGDLS and CDR2 YYNGEE. The CDR3 here is CASSTRQGLNTEAFF. CDR3 nucleotide sequence: TGTGCCAGCAGCACCCGGCAGGGGCTGAACACTGAAGCTTTCTTT.

The CDR3 is CASSQGGSTGELFF. In DNA, the CDR3 is TGTGCCAGCAGCCAAGGGGGTAGCACCGGGGAGCTGTTTTTT. The chain combines TRBV3-1 (or the pseudogene TRBV3-2) with TRBJ2-2; no reliable D call. Germline lookup yields CDR1 LGHDT and CDR2 YNNKEL (reference sequence). The V and J ends lost 1 base and 4 bases respectively, with 7 bases between them. The CDR3 is made up of 14 amino acids.

CDR3 loop: CASSLVGSGVGYGYTF. The CDR3 DNA is TGTGCCAGCAGCTTAGTTGGATCAGGGGTCGGCTATGGCTACACCTTC. The genes are TRBV7-2 and TRBJ1-2; tentative D call: TRBD1 (6 bases). The CDR3 extends over 16 amino acids. The ends were cut back, 1 base at V and 4 bases at J, with 16 bases in the middle. Per germline, CDR1 SGHTA and CDR2 FQGNSA.

The chain is built from TRBV6-5 and TRBJ1-1; 7 positions match TRBD1. V lost 4 bases, J lost 4 bases, and 9 bases stayed unmatched. Germline V gene sequence: CDR1 MNHEY, CDR2 SVGAGI. The CDR3 runs 15 residues. The CDR3 DNA reads TGTGCCAGCAGTTCCGACAGGGAGCAGGGCACTGAAGCTTTCTTT. Translated, it gives CASSSDREQGTEAFF.

The rearrangement links TRBV5-5 to TRBJ2-7; D is possibly TRBD1 or TRBD2 (5 bases each). Germline CDR1 is SGHKS and CDR2 is YYEKEE (reference sequence). V lost 1 base and J 1 base, leaving 24 bases between the germline ends. The CDR3 has 19 amino acids. The DNA of the CDR3 is TGTGCCAGCAGCTTGTTTCTTCCCCGTCCCGGGACGCCTTCCTACGAGCAGTACTTC. This gives the protein CASSLFLPRPGTPSYEQYF.

The chain couples TRBV2 to TRBJ2-3; D is perhaps TRBD2 (5 bases). Germline V gives CDR1 SNHLY, CDR2 FYNNEI. The ends were cut back, 6 bases at V and 1 base at J, with 20 bases in the middle. The CDR3 runs to 17 residues. CDR3 nucleotide sequence: TGTGCCAGCAGCACCTTTAGAGTAGCGCCAGGCACAGATACGCAGTATTTT. Translation: CASSTFRVAPGTDTQYF.

V gene TRBV7-2 combines with J gene TRBJ2-7; possibly TRBD1 or TRBD2 for D (5 bases each). The CDR3 loop spans 14 amino acids. The V end lost 5 bases, the J end lost 2 bases, and 13 bases lay between the germline ends. The V gene's germline CDR1 is SGHTA and CDR2 FQGNSA. The CDR3 sequence is CASSAPGRAYEQYF. The CDR3 region has the DNA TGTGCCAGCAGCGCCCCGGGACGAGCCTACGAGCAGTACTTC. The full variable domain, with the rest looked up from reference TRBV7-2 and TRBJ2-7, is GAGVSQSPSNKVTEKGKDVELRCDPISGHTALYWYRQSLGQGLEFLIYFQGNSAPDKSGLPSDRFSAERTGGSVSTLTIQRTQQEDSAVYLCASSAPGRAYEQYFGPGTRLTVT.

The chain combines TRBV28 with TRBJ2-7; 11 bases match TRBD1. V dropped 5 bases and J dropped 5; count of bases not matched to a gene: 8. This CDR3 has 15 amino acids. Germline values: CDR1 MDHEN, CDR2 SYDVKM. This chain's CDR3 is CASSTPGTGGNEQYF. In DNA form, the CDR3 reads TGTGCCAGCAGTACTCCCGGGACAGGGGGTAACGAGCAGTACTTC.

This chain uses TRBV29-1 with TRBJ1-2; D unclear. Germline V gene data show CDR1 as SQVTM and CDR2 as ANQGSEA. The CDR3 covers 11 residues. V lost 2 bases to trimming and J lost 7 bases, with 8 bases between them. In DNA form, the CDR3 reads TGCAGCGTTGAAAGGGTCTCTGGCTACACCTTC. This encodes CSVERVSGYTF.

The rearrangement joins TRBV28 to TRBJ2-1; the match to TRBD1 covers 10 bases. CDR3 size: 15 residues. V lost 10 bases, J lost 1 base, and 7 bases stayed unmatched. Germline V gives CDR1 MDHEN, CDR2 SYDVKM. This chain's CDR3 is CATGQGVGSYNEQFF. The CDR3 DNA is TGTGCCACCGGACAGGGGGTGGGTTCCTACAATGAGCAGTTCTTC.

The V and J genes are TRBV6-1 and TRBJ1-2; D ambiguous. The ends were cut back, 2 bases at V and 8 bases at J, with 6 bases in the middle. CDR1 MNHNS and CDR2 SASEGT come from the germline V gene. CDR3 length equals 11 residues. The CDR3 region is CASSEPYGYTF. The CDR3, as DNA: TGTGCCAGCAGTGAACCCTACGGCTACACCTTC.

The rearrangement joins TRBV9 to TRBJ1-2; no clear D gene. The V gene lost 3 bases and the J gene lost 0 bases, with 9 bases spanning the gap. Germline CDR1 and CDR2: SGDLS and YYNGEE. The CDR3 sequence is 14 residues long. The CDR3 DNA is TGTGCCAGCAGCGGCCGGGCAGCTAACTATGGCTACACCTTC. Translated, it gives CASSGRAANYGYTF.